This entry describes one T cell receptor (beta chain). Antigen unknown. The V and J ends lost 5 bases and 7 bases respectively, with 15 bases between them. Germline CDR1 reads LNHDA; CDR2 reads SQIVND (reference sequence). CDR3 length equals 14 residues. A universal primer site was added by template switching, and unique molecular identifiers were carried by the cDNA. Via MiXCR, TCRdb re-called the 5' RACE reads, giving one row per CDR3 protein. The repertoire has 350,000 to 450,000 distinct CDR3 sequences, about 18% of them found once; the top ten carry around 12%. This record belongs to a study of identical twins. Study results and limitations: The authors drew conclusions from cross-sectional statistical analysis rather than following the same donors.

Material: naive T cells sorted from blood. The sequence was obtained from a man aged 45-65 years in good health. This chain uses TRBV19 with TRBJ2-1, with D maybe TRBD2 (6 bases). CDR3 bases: TGTGCCAGTAGTTGGGGGGTAGAGTTGAATGAGCAGTTCTTC. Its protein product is CASSWGVELNEQFF.